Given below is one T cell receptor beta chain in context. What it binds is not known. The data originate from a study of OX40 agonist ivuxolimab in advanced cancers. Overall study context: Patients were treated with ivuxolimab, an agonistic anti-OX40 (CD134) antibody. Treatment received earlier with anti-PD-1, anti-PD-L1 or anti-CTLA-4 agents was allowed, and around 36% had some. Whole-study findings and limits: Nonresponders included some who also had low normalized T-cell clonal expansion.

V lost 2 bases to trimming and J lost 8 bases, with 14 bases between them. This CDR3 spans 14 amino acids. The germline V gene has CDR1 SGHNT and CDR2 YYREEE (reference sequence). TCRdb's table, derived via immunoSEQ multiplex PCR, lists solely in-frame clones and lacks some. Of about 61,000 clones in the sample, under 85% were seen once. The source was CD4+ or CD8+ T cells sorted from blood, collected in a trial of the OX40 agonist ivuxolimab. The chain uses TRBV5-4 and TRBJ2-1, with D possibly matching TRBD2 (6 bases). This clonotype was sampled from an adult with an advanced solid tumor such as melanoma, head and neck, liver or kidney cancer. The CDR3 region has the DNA TGTGCCAGCAGCTTCGGAGGGGTGGCGGATGAGCAGTTCTTC. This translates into CASSFGGVADEQFF.